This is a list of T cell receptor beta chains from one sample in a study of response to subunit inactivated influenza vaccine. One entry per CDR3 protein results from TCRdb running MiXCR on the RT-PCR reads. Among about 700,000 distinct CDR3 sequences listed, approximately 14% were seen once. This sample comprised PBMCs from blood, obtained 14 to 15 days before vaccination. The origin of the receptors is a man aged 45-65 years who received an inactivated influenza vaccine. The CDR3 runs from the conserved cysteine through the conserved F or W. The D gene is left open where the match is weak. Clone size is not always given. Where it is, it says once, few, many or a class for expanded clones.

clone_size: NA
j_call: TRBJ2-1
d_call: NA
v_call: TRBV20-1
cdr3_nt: TGCAGTGCTAGAGATCTGGACCCTGGGAATGAGCAGTTCTTC
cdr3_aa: CSARDLDPGNEQFF

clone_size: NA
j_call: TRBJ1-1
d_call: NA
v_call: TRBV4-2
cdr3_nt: TGTGCCAGCAGCCCAATCTCAACGGGGAACACTGAAGCTTTCTTT
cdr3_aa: CASSPISTGNTEAFF

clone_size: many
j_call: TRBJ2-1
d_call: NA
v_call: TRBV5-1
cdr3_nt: TGCGCCAGCAGCTTGGCCGCGGGGAGCTCCTACAATGAGCAGTTCTTC
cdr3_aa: CASSLAAGSSYNEQFF

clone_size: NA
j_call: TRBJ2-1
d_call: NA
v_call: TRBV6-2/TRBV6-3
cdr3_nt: TGTGCCAGCAGAATATCTTATGAGCAGTTCTTC
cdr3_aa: CASRISYEQFF

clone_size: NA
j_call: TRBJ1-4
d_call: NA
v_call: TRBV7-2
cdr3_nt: TGTGCCAGCAGCCTTGGCCAAGGGGTGGCCGGGGTAGAAAAACTGTTTTTT
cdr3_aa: CASSLGQGVAGVEKLFF

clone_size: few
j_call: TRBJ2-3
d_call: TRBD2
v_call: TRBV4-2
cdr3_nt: TGTGCCAGCAGCGCCAGCGGGGACACAGATACGCAGTATTTT
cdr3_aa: CASSASGDTDTQYF

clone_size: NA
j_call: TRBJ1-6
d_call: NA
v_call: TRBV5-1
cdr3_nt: TGCGCCAGCAGCTTGACCCTGTCGGGTTCACCCCTCCACTTT
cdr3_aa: CASSLTLSGSPLHF

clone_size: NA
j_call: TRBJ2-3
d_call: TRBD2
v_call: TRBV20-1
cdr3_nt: TGCAGTGCTAGCGGGAGGTCTAGCACAGATACGCAGTATTTT
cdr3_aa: CSASGRSSTDTQYF

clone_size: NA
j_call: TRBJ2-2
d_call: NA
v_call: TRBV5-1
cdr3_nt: TGCGCCAGCAGCACCCAGACATCTAACACCGGGGAGCTGTTTTTT
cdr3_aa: CASSTQTSNTGELFF

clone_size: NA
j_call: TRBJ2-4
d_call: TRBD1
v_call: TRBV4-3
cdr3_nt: TGCGCCAGCAGCCAACAGACAGGGGCGGGAAACATTCAGTACTTC
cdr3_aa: CASSQQTGAGNIQYF

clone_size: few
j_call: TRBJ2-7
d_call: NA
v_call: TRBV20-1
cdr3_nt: TGCAGTGCTCACCGGGGCCCTACGTCGCAGTACTTC
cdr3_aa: CSAHRGPTSQYF

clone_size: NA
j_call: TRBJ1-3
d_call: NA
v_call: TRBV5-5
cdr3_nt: TGTGCCAGCAGCTTGGACGTCTTCTCTGGAAACACCATATATTTT
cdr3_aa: CASSLDVFSGNTIYF

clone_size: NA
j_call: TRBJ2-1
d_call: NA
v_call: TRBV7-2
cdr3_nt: TGTGCCAGCAGCTTAAGGGTTCGGGCTTTCAATGAGCAGTTCTTC
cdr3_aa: CASSLRVRAFNEQFF

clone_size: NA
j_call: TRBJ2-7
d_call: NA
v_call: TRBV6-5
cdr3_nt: TGTGCCAGCAGTTCCTTTGCGGGGGCCTCCTACGAGCAGTACTTC
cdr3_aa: CASSSFAGASYEQYF

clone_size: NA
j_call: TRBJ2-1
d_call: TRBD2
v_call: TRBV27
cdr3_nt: TGTGCCAGCAGTTCCCAGCGGGAGGGCCCCTACAATGAGCAGTTCTTC
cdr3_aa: CASSSQREGPYNEQFF

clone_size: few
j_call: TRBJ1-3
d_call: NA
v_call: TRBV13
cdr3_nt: TGTGCCAGCAGCTTAGGCCAAACTGGAAACACCATATATTTT
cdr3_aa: CASSLGQTGNTIYF

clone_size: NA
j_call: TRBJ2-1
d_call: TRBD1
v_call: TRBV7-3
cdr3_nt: TGTGCCAGCAGCTTGACTACAGGGGTGAAGCCTTCCTACAATGAGCAGTTCTTC
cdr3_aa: CASSLTTGVKPSYNEQFF

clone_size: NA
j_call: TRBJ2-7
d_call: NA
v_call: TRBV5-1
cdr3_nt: TGCGCCAGCAGCTCCCAACAGGGTATGAGGCCAACTCAGGACTACGAGCAGTACTTC
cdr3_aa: CASSSQQGMRPTQDYEQYF

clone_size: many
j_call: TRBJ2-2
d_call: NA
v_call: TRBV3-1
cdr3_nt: TGTGCCAGCAGCCAAGGTGGCCCCGGGGAGCTGTTTTTT
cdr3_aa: CASSQGGPGELFF

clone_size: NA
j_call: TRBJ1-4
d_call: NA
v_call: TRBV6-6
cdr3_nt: TGTGCCAGCCGGGGACCGGCTAATGAAAAACTGTTTTTT
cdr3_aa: CASRGPANEKLFF

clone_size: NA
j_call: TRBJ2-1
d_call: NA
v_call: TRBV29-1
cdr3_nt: TGCAGCGGAGAGACGGGAGATCGCTACAATGAGCAGTTCTTC
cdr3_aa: CSGETGDRYNEQFF

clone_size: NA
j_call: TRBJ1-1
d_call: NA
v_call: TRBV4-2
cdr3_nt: TGTGCCAGCAGCCAAGATTTTAGGGGGGGGAGGACTGAAGCTTTCTTT
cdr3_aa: CASSQDFRGGRTEAFF

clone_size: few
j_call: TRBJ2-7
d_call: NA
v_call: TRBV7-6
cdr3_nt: TGTGCCAGCAGCTATGGTAGCCGGGGCTTCCTATCCTACGAGCAGTACTTC
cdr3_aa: CASSYGSRGFLSYEQYF

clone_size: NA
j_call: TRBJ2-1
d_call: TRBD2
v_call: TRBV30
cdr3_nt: TGTGCCTGGAGCTTACCGGGACTAAAGGAGCAGTTCTTC
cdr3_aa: CAWSLPGLKEQFF

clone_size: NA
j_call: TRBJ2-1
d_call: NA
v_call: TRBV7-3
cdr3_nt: TGTGCCAGCAGCTTAAATCGCCACAATGAGCAGTTCTTC
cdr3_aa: CASSLNRHNEQFF

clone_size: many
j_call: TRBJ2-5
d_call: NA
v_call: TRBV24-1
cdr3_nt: TGTGCCACCTCCAGGGGCGGAAGAAAGTCAGGGGAGACCCAGTACTTC
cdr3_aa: CATSRGGRKSGETQYF

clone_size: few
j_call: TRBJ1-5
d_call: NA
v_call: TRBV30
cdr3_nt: TGTGCCTGGAGTGTAGGTCGGAATCAGCCCCAGCATTTT
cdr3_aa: CAWSVGRNQPQHF

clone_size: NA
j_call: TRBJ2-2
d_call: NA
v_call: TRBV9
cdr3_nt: TGTGCCAGCAGCGTAGCCCAGGGGTTCACCGGGGAGCTGTTTTTT
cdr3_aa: CASSVAQGFTGELFF

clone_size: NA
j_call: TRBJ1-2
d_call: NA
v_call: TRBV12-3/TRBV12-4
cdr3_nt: TGTGCCAGCAGTTTATACAACAACTATGGCTACACCTTC
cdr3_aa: CASSLYNNYGYTF

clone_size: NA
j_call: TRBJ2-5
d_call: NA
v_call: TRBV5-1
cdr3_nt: TGCGCCAGCAGCTTGATGACTCAAGAGACCCAGTACTTC
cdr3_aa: CASSLMTQETQYF

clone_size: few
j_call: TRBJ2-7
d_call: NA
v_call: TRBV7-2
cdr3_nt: TGTGCCAGCAGTCCACGCAGGATCTCCTACGAGCAGTACTTC
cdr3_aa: CASSPRRISYEQYF

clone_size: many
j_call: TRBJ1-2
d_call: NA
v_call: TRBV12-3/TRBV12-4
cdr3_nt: TGTGCCAGCACAGGGATATATGGCTACACCTTC
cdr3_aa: CASTGIYGYTF

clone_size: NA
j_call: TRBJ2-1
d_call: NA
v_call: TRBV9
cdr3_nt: TGTGCCAGCAGCGTAGCGGATTTCCCGGCAGGGCAGTTCTTC
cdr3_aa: CASSVADFPAGQFF

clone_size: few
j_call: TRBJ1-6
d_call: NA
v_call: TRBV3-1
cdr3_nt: TGTGCCAGCAGCCAAGGGAGGCATTCACCCCTCCACTTT
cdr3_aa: CASSQGRHSPLHF

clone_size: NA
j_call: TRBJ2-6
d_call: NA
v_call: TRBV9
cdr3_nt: TGTGCCAGCAGCGGATATTCTGGGGCCAACGTCCTGACTTTC
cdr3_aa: CASSGYSGANVLTF

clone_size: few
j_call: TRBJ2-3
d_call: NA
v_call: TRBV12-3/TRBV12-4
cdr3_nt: TGTGCCAGCAGCTTTGCGAGTTATACGCAGTATTTT
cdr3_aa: CASSFASYTQYF

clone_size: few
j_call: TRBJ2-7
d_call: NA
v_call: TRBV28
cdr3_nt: TGTGCCAGCAACGACAGACTTTACGAGCAGTACTTC
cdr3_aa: CASNDRLYEQYF

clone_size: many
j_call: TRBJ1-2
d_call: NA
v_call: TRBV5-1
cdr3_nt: TGCGCCAGCAGCTTGATCGGGGACTATGGCTACACCTTC
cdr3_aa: CASSLIGDYGYTF

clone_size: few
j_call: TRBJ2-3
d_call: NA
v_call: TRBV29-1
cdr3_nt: TGCAGCGGTGGGGCGGGATCCACAGATACGCAGTATTTT
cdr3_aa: CSGGAGSTDTQYF

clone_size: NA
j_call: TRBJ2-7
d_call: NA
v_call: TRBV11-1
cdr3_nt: TGTGCCAGCAGCCCGGGGTGGGAATACGAGCAGTACTTC
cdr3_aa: CASSPGWEYEQYF

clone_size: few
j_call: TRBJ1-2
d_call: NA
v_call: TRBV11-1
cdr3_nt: TGTGCCAGCAGCTTCGGCCAGGGCGGGGGTCGCGGGGTTGGAGGCTACACCTTC
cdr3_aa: CASSFGQGGGRGVGGYTF

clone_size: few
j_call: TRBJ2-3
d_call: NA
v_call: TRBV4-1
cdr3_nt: TGCGCCAGCAGCCCGCGTGGGGGTGGGACAGATACGCAGTATTTT
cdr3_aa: CASSPRGGGTDTQYF

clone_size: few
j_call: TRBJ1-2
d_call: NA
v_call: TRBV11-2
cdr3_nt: TGTGCCAGCAGCTCCAGTCGGGGCTACACCTTC
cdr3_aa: CASSSSRGYTF

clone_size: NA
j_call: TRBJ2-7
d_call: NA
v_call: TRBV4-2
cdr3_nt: TGTGCCAGCAGCCGGGGCTCGGGTTCGTACGAGCAGTACTTC
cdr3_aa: CASSRGSGSYEQYF

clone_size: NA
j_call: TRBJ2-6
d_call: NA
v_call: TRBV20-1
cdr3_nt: TGCAGTGCCCGACGGGGCTCTGGGGCCAACGTCCTGACTTTC
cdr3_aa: CSARRGSGANVLTF

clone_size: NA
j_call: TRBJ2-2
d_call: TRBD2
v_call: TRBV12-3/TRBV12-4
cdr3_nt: TGTGCCAGCAGGGGACTAGCGGGGGGTCAGAACACCGGGGAGCTGTTTTTT
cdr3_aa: CASRGLAGGQNTGELFF

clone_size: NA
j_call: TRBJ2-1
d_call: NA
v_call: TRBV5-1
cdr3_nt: TGCGCCAGCAGCTTGGCCGGGGACCCCTCCTACAATGAGCAGTTCTTC
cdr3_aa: CASSLAGDPSYNEQFF

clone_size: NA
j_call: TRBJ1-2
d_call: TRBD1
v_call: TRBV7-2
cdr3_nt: TGTGCCAGCAGCCCAGAACAGGGGGCCGGCACCGGCTACACCTTC
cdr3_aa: CASSPEQGAGTGYTF

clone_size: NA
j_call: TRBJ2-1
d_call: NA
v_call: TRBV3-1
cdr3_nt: TGTGCCAGCAGCCCAACCGGGGCAGGTTACAATGAGCAGTTCTTC
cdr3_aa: CASSPTGAGYNEQFF

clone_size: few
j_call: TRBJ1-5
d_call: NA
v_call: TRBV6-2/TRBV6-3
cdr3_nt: TGTGCCAGCACCCGGGGCAGTAACAATCAGCCCCAGCATTTT
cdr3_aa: CASTRGSNNQPQHF

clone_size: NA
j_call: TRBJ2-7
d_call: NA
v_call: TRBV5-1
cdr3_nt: TGCGCCAGCAGCGCCCTGGGGCCGGGCGAGCAGTACTTC
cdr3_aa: CASSALGPGEQYF

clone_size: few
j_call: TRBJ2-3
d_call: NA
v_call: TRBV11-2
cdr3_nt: TGTGCCAGCAGCTACCCGGAGGGTGGTCGCACAGATACGCAGTATTTT
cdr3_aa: CASSYPEGGRTDTQYF

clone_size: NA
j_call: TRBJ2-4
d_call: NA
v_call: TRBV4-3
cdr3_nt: TGCGCCAGCAGCCAAGATGGGGAAGCCAAAAACATTCAGTACTTC
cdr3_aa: CASSQDGEAKNIQYF

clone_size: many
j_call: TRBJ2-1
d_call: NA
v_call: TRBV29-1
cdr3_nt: TGCAGCGTTGAAGAACGTCAGGTACTCAATGAGCAGTTCTTC
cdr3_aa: CSVEERQVLNEQFF

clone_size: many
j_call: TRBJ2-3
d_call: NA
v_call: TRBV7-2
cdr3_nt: TGTGCCAGCAGCTTTAAGGGCGCAGATACGCAGTATTTT
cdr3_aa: CASSFKGADTQYF

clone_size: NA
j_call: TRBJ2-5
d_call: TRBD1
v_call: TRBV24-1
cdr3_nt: TGTGCCACCAGTGACTATGGACAGGGCGGGACCCAGTACTTC
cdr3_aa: CATSDYGQGGTQYF

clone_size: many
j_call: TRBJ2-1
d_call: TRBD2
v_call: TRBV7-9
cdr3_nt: TGTGCCAGCAGCTTTTTGGGGGGGAGACGTGAGCAGTTCTTC
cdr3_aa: CASSFLGGRREQFF

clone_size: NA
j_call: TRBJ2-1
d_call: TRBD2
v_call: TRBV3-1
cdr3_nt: TGTGCCAGCAGCCAAGAACTAGCGAGGGTCAATGAGCAGTTCTTC
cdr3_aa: CASSQELARVNEQFF